This T cell receptor beta chain emerged from a study of blood T cells in healthy people across ages. A sample-barcoded 5' primer and a J-beta primer mix were used in a second PCR of roughly 6 to 11 cycles. TCRdb ran MiXCR on the 5' RACE reads and lists one entry per CDR3 protein. The table records approximately 780,000 distinct CDR3 sequences, around 25% of them present only once. This CDR3 is 14 amino acids long. Germline CDR1 and CDR2: SGHKS and YYEKEE (reference sequence). These data also formed part of another study, on T cells of mothers and their children. That source adds: In this cohort, donors were three healthy Caucasian mothers plus their six children. No persistent microchimeric T cell clones were detected at roughly 100 clones per million clonotypes sensitivity.

Material: blood. The sequence came from a boy between 5 and 17 years old in good health. This rearrangement joins TRBV5-5 to TRBJ2-5; 11 nucleotides agree with TRBD2. The DNA end lines up better with TRBJ2-7; the J call may be wrong. As DNA, the CDR3 is TGTGCCAGCAGCTTACTAGCGGGGGAGAACGAGCAGTACTTC. Its protein product is CASSLLAGENEQYF.